A selection of T cell receptor beta chains follows, all from one sample in a study of a mutant IDH1 vaccine in newly diagnosed glioma. Sequenced by immunoSEQ multiplex PCR; TCRdb stores in-frame clones only, minus some. The table shows about 36,000 clones, with roughly 89% occurring only once. The input for sequencing was PBMCs, taken from a glioma patient treated with radiotherapy, temozolomide or both. Source of these receptors: a man younger than 35 with glioma. Both conserved end residues are part of each CDR3. The D gene is left open where the match is weak. Rows may omit the clone size; those that give it use once, few, many or a size class.

v_gene: TRBV19
abundance: NA
len: 14
d_gene: NA
j_gene: TRBJ1-1
CDR3aa: CASSTPNPNTEAFF
CDR3nt: TGTGCCAGTAGTACCCCCAATCCGAACACTGAAGCTTTCTTT

v_gene: TRBV25-1
abundance: NA
len: 14
d_gene: NA
j_gene: TRBJ1-2
CDR3aa: CASSEFTARRGYTF
CDR3nt: TGTGCCAGCAGTGAATTTACGGCCCGGAGGGGCTACACCTTC

v_gene: TRBV7-2
abundance: NA
len: 13
d_gene: NA
j_gene: TRBJ1-5
CDR3aa: CASSLRGDQPQHF
CDR3nt: TGTGCCAGCAGCTTAAGGGGGGATCAGCCCCAGCATTTT

v_gene: TRBV6-5
abundance: NA
len: 14
d_gene: NA
j_gene: TRBJ2-7
CDR3aa: CASSWTSTTYEQYF
CDR3nt: TGTGCCAGCAGCTGGACATCAACCACCTACGAGCAGTACTTC

v_gene: TRBV5-6
abundance: NA
len: 15
d_gene: TRBD2
j_gene: TRBJ2-1
CDR3aa: CASSLASGHYNEQFF
CDR3nt: TGTGCCAGCAGCTTGGCTAGCGGGCACTACAATGAGCAGTTCTTC

v_gene: TRBV28
abundance: NA
len: 16
d_gene: NA
j_gene: TRBJ1-2
CDR3aa: CASSLGSSSWSRGYTF
CDR3nt: TGTGCCAGCAGTTTAGGGTCCTCCTCTTGGTCGAGAGGCTACACCTTC

v_gene: TRBV30
abundance: NA
len: 13
d_gene: NA
j_gene: TRBJ1-2
CDR3aa: CAWSLTGLYGYTF
CDR3nt: TGTGCCTGGAGTTTAACGGGACTCTATGGCTACACCTTC

v_gene: TRBV19
abundance: NA
len: 15
d_gene: NA
j_gene: TRBJ1-1
CDR3aa: CASSSYSTVNTEAFF
CDR3nt: TGTGCCAGTAGTTCTTATTCGACGGTAAACACTGAAGCTTTCTTT

v_gene: TRBV6-5
abundance: once
len: 14
d_gene: NA
j_gene: TRBJ1-1
CDR3aa: CASSSPQGPTEAFF
CDR3nt: TGTGCCAGCAGTTCCCCCCAGGGTCCAACTGAAGCTTTCTTT

v_gene: TRBV18
abundance: NA
len: 16
d_gene: NA
j_gene: TRBJ1-1
CDR3aa: CASSPPMGPTNTEAFF
CDR3nt: TGTGCCAGCTCACCACCGATGGGACCGACGAACACTGAAGCTTTCTTT

v_gene: TRBV7-8
abundance: NA
len: 14
d_gene: NA
j_gene: TRBJ2-7
CDR3aa: CASSLGRGGYEQYF
CDR3nt: TGTGCCAGCAGCTTAGGCAGGGGTGGTTACGAGCAGTACTTC

v_gene: TRBV4-3
abundance: NA
len: 15
d_gene: TRBD2
j_gene: TRBJ2-7
CDR3aa: CASSLSSAGVGEQYF
CDR3nt: TGCGCCAGCAGCCTCTCGTCCGCGGGAGTGGGTGAGCAGTACTTC

v_gene: TRBV2
abundance: NA
len: 13
d_gene: NA
j_gene: TRBJ1-1
CDR3aa: CASSEGGNTEAFF
CDR3nt: TGTGCCAGCAGTGAAGGTGGGAATACTGAAGCTTTCTTT

v_gene: TRBV6-5
abundance: NA
len: 14
d_gene: NA
j_gene: TRBJ2-2
CDR3aa: CASSYVADTGELFF
CDR3nt: TGTGCCAGCAGTTACGTGGCCGACACCGGGGAGCTGTTTTTT

v_gene: TRBV30
abundance: NA
len: 11
d_gene: NA
j_gene: TRBJ1-2
CDR3aa: CAWRGWYGYTF
CDR3nt: TGTGCCTGGAGAGGTTGGTATGGCTACACCTTC

v_gene: TRBV5-4
abundance: NA
len: 15
d_gene: NA
j_gene: TRBJ2-1
CDR3aa: CASSAGLTTYDEQFF
CDR3nt: TGTGCCAGCAGCGCAGGACTAACGACTTACGATGAGCAGTTCTTC

v_gene: TRBV6-1
abundance: NA
len: 14
d_gene: NA
j_gene: TRBJ2-7
CDR3aa: CASSDLQGSYEQYF
CDR3nt: TGTGCCAGCAGTGATTTACAGGGATCCTACGAGCAGTACTTC

v_gene: TRBV7-8
abundance: once
len: 16
d_gene: TRBD2
j_gene: TRBJ2-1
CDR3aa: CASSLTSGRGYNEQFF
CDR3nt: TGTGCCAGCAGCTTAACGAGCGGGAGGGGTTACAATGAGCAGTTCTTC

v_gene: TRBV11-2
abundance: NA
len: 15
d_gene: NA
j_gene: TRBJ2-4
CDR3aa: CASSRIQGPKNIQYF
CDR3nt: TGTGCCAGCAGCCGGATCCAGGGTCCCAAAAACATTCAGTACTTC

v_gene: TRBV29-1
abundance: NA
len: 14
d_gene: TRBD1
j_gene: TRBJ1-1
CDR3aa: CSADRVTMNTEAFF
CDR3nt: TGCAGCGCGGACAGGGTTACCATGAACACTGAAGCTTTCTTT

v_gene: TRBV21-1
abundance: once
len: 17
d_gene: NA
j_gene: TRBJ1-2
CDR3aa: CASSKGTRRGFDYGYTF
CDR3nt: TGTGCCAGCAGCAAAGGAACCCGGAGGGGGTTCGACTATGGCTACACCTTC

v_gene: TRBV15
abundance: once
len: 16
d_gene: NA
j_gene: TRBJ2-6
CDR3aa: CATSRERGSGANVLTF
CDR3nt: TGTGCCACCAGCAGAGAGAGGGGCTCTGGGGCCAACGTCCTGACTTTC

v_gene: TRBV11-2
abundance: once
len: 14
d_gene: TRBD2
j_gene: TRBJ2-7
CDR3aa: CASSLAGGWYEQYF
CDR3nt: TGTGCCAGCAGCTTAGCGGGAGGGTGGTACGAGCAGTACTTC

v_gene: TRBV30
abundance: NA
len: 14
d_gene: NA
j_gene: TRBJ2-1
CDR3aa: CAPAGDSSYNEQFF
CDR3nt: TGTGCCCCGGCCGGAGACAGCTCCTACAATGAGCAGTTCTTC

v_gene: TRBV18
abundance: NA
len: 17
d_gene: NA
j_gene: TRBJ1-1
CDR3aa: CASSPVRQRTENTEAFF
CDR3nt: TGTGCCAGCTCACCGGTTCGACAGCGGACCGAGAACACTGAAGCTTTCTTT

v_gene: TRBV5-6
abundance: NA
len: 13
d_gene: NA
j_gene: TRBJ2-2
CDR3aa: CASSLVRGGELFF
CDR3nt: TGTGCCAGCAGCTTGGTTCGTGGCGGGGAGCTGTTTTTT

v_gene: TRBV5-4
abundance: once
len: 13
d_gene: TRBD1
j_gene: TRBJ1-6
CDR3aa: CASSEEQGTPLHF
CDR3nt: TGTGCCAGCAGCGAGGAACAGGGGACACCCCTCCACTTT

v_gene: TRBV5-4
abundance: NA
len: 15
d_gene: NA
j_gene: TRBJ1-1
CDR3aa: CASSFGVGGTNRAFF
CDR3nt: TGTGCCAGCAGCTTTGGGGTCGGGGGAACTAATAGAGCTTTCTTT

v_gene: TRBV28
abundance: NA
len: 15
d_gene: NA
j_gene: TRBJ2-7
CDR3aa: CASSSRSDYSYEQYF
CDR3nt: TGTGCCAGCAGTTCTCGCTCGGACTACTCCTACGAGCAGTACTTC

v_gene: TRBV4-3
abundance: NA
len: 14
d_gene: NA
j_gene: TRBJ2-7
CDR3aa: CASSRARDSYEQYF
CDR3nt: TGCGCCAGCAGCCGAGCCCGGGACTCCTACGAGCAGTACTTC

v_gene: TRBV28
abundance: NA
len: 14
d_gene: NA
j_gene: TRBJ1-4
CDR3aa: CASTSAGGYEKLFF
CDR3nt: TGTGCCAGCACCTCGGCAGGAGGGTATGAAAAACTGTTTTTT

v_gene: TRBV6-5
abundance: NA
len: 13
d_gene: NA
j_gene: TRBJ2-1
CDR3aa: CASSLLARGEQFF
CDR3nt: TGTGCCAGCAGTCTCCTAGCGCGGGGTGAGCAGTTCTTC

v_gene: TRBV6-5
abundance: NA
len: 14
d_gene: NA
j_gene: TRBJ1-2
CDR3aa: CASSRGLVAYGYTF
CDR3nt: TGTGCCAGCAGCCGGGGGCTGGTTGCCTATGGCTACACCTTC

v_gene: TRBV7-2
abundance: few
len: 13
d_gene: NA
j_gene: TRBJ2-7
CDR3aa: CASSQGPTYEQYF
CDR3nt: TGTGCCAGCAGCCAGGGACCGACCTACGAGCAGTACTTC

v_gene: TRBV4-2
abundance: once
len: 12
d_gene: NA
j_gene: TRBJ2-7
CDR3aa: CASSQVPYEQYF
CDR3nt: TGTGCCAGCAGCCAGGTCCCCTACGAGCAGTACTTC

v_gene: TRBV7-2
abundance: NA
len: 13
d_gene: NA
j_gene: TRBJ1-3
CDR3aa: CASSLGGGNTIYF
CDR3nt: TGTGCCAGCAGCTTAGGAGGGGGAAACACCATATATTTT

v_gene: TRBV11-2
abundance: NA
len: 16
d_gene: NA
j_gene: TRBJ2-7
CDR3aa: CASSPPLRGIRYEQYF
CDR3nt: TGTGCCAGCAGTCCCCCCCTACGCGGAATTCGATACGAGCAGTACTTC

v_gene: TRBV27
abundance: NA
len: 13
d_gene: TRBD1
j_gene: TRBJ1-5
CDR3aa: CASSLTGDQPQHF
CDR3nt: TGTGCCAGCAGTTTGACAGGGGATCAGCCCCAGCATTTT

v_gene: TRBV9
abundance: NA
len: 14
d_gene: NA
j_gene: TRBJ1-1
CDR3aa: CASSVEGLNTEAFF
CDR3nt: TGTGCCAGCAGCGTGGAGGGATTGAACACTGAAGCTTTCTTT

v_gene: TRBV28
abundance: NA
len: 13
d_gene: NA
j_gene: TRBJ1-2
CDR3aa: CASSKIPRGGYTF
CDR3nt: TGTGCCAGCAGTAAAATCCCCCGGGGGGGCTACACCTTC

v_gene: TRBV11-1
abundance: NA
len: 15
d_gene: TRBD1
j_gene: TRBJ2-7
CDR3aa: CASSRGQGGNYEQYF
CDR3nt: TGTGCCAGCAGCAGGGGACAAGGGGGCAATTACGAGCAGTACTTC

v_gene: TRBV4-1
abundance: NA
len: 15
d_gene: TRBD2
j_gene: TRBJ2-1
CDR3aa: CASSLLAGDGNEQFF
CDR3nt: TGCGCCAGCAGCCTACTAGCGGGGGACGGCAATGAGCAGTTCTTC

v_gene: TRBV19
abundance: NA
len: 15
d_gene: NA
j_gene: TRBJ2-1
CDR3aa: CASSIYGSLHNEQFF
CDR3nt: TGTGCCAGTAGTATATACGGGAGCCTTCACAATGAGCAGTTCTTC

v_gene: TRBV6-1
abundance: NA
len: 14
d_gene: NA
j_gene: TRBJ2-2
CDR3aa: CASSEGAYTGELFF
CDR3nt: TGTGCCAGCAGTGAGGGAGCCTACACCGGGGAGCTGTTTTTT

v_gene: TRBV2
abundance: NA
len: 14
d_gene: NA
j_gene: TRBJ2-6
CDR3aa: CASTVGAGANVLTF
CDR3nt: TGTGCCAGCACCGTGGGGGCTGGGGCCAACGTCCTGACTTTC

v_gene: TRBV5-6
abundance: NA
len: 17
d_gene: TRBD1
j_gene: TRBJ1-1
CDR3aa: CASSLHLRTGLFTEAFF
CDR3nt: TGTGCCAGCAGCCTACACCTGAGGACAGGGTTGTTCACTGAAGCTTTCTTT

v_gene: TRBV19
abundance: NA
len: 16
d_gene: TRBD2
j_gene: TRBJ2-1
CDR3aa: CASSILAGGLSNEQFF
CDR3nt: TGTGCCAGTAGTATCTTAGCGGGAGGGCTCTCAAATGAGCAGTTCTTC